The T cell receptor beta chain under discussion was sequenced for a study of blood T cell repertoires in COVID-19. Looking at the study overall: The United States, Italy and Spain were the sources of the acute and convalescent COVID-19 samples.

The protocol was immunoSEQ multiplex PCR, while the TCRdb copy is restricted to in-frame clones and leaves out a portion. The data contain about 220,000 clones, more than 75% of them seen just once; the ten biggest clones take up 1.5% to 2%. CDR3 size: 11 residues. The V gene's germline CDR1 is SQVTM and CDR2 ANQGSEA. Trimming took off 7 bases at V and 7 bases at J, with 13 bases between the two ends. The chain carries TRBV29-1 and TRBJ1-2; tentative D call: TRBD1 (5 bases). The source of this sequence is a man in his forties with active or convalescent COVID-19. The sequencing input was peripheral blood. CDR3: CSANRGGGYTF. In DNA, the CDR3 is TGCAGCGCTAATCGGGGGGGTGGCTACACCTTC.